This T cell receptor beta chain emerged from a study of blood T cell repertoires in COVID-19. The overall study: COVID-19 samples from acute and convalescent phases originated in the United States, Italy and Spain. Sources were T cells, B-cell-depleted T cells, or PBMCs; the material itself was cDNA or gDNA.

Methods used by the authors: Reference gene primer amplification gave nucleated cell count estimates. Sequenced by immunoSEQ multiplex PCR; TCRdb stores in-frame clones only, minus some. V and J calls and clone size are as listed in that table; D and trimming were resolved from the DNA. This table holds approximately 97,000 clones, around 87% found once. This TCR was sampled from a human donor in a cohort sampled during active COVID-19. What was sequenced was peripheral blood.

Written as DNA, the CDR3 is TGTGCCAGTGAAACGGGACTAGACTTCAGTGAGCAGTTCTTC. This encodes CASETGLDFSEQFF. The rearrangement joins TRBV19 to TRBJ2-1; 8 bases map to TRBD2. V shed 8 bases and J 9 bases; nucleotides not matched to a gene: 12. The CDR3 runs 14 residues. Germline loops: CDR1 LNHDA, CDR2 SQIVND (reference sequence).